The sample holds a few counts of the clone carrying this T cell receptor (beta chain). The antigen remains unidentified. The data originate from a study of T cells in Graves' hyperthyroidism and ophthalmopathy. Study outcomes and limitations: A model using 13 V-J features told ophthalmopathy apart from stable hyperthyroidism. Most thyroid-expanded clonotypes above 0.001 were also found in blood.

CDR3 length equals 16 residues. The V segment lost 6 bases and the J segment 0 bases; nucleotides outside the gene matches: 9. Among ophthalmopathy patients, the Clinical Activity Score reached at least 3, the NOSPECS grade reached at least 4, and duration remained under 3 months. Diagnoses were made from clinical symptoms, serum measures (thyroxine and TRAb), thyroid ultrasound and orbital computed tomography. RNA transcripts served as the template for amplifying TCR beta CDR3 regions. Using the HTBI primer set, a first-round RT-PCR was run on the TCR CDR3. Each CDR3 protein gets one entry after TCRdb re-called the multiplex PCR reads with MiXCR. Of 500,000 to 650,000 distinct CDR3 sequences in the sample, approximately 15% are singletons; the top ten hold under 15%.

Sequenced: blood. The sequence derives from a woman aged 45-65 years with Graves' ophthalmopathy. The genes are TRBV12-3 or TRBV12-4 and TRBJ2-3, with 7 bases lining up with TRBD1. CDR3: CASRPGGQTSTDTQYF. As DNA, the CDR3 is TGTGCCAGCAGGCCAGGGGGACAGACAAGCACAGATACGCAGTATTTT.